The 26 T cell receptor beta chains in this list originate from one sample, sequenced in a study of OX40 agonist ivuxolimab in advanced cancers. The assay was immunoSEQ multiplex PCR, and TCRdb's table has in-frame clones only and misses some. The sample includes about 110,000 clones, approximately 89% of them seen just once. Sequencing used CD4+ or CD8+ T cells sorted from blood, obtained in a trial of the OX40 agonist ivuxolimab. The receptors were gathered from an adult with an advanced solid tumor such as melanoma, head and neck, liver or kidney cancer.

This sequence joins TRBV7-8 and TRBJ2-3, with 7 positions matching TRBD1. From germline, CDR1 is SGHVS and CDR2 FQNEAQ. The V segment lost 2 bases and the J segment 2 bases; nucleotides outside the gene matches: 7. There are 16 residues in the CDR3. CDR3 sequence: CASSLNQGDATDTQYF. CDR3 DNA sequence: TGTGCCAGCAGCTTAAATCAGGGGGACGCCACAGATACGCAGTATTTT.

CDR3 bases: TGTGCCAGCAGTTTCCGGGACAGCGAAGCTTTCTTT. It translates to CASSFRDSEAFF. V is TRBV6-5 and J is TRBJ1-1; 7 nucleotides agree with TRBD1. Germline lookup yields CDR1 MNHEY and CDR2 SVGAGI. After removal of 4 bases from V and 8 bases from J, the junction contained 4 bases not matched to a gene. The CDR3 is 12 residues long.

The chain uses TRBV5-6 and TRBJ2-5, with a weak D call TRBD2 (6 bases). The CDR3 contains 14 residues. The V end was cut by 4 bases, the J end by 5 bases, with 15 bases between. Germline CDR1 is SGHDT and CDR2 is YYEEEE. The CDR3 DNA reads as TGTGCCAGCAGCAAGGCACTAGCCGGGGAGACCCAGTACTTC. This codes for CASSKALAGETQYF.

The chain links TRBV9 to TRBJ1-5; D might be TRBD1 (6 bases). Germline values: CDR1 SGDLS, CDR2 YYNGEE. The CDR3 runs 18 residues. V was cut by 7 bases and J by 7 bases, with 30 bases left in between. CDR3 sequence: CASDHSIRFQGFEQPQHF. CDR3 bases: TGTGCCAGCGATCACTCTATCCGCTTCCAGGGGTTCGAGCAGCCCCAGCATTTT.

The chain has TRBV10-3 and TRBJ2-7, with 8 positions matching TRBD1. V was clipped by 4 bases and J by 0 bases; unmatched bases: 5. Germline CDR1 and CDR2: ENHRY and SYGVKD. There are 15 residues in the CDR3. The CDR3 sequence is CAISGGQVSSYEQYF. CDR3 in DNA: TGTGCCATCAGTGGGGGACAGGTAAGCTCCTACGAGCAGTACTTC.

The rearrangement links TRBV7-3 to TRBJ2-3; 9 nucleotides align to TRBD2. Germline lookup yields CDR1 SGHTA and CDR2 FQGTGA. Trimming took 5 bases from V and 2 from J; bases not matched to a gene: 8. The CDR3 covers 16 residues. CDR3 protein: CASSPRGGGATDTQYF. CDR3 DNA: TGTGCCAGCAGCCCCCGAGGCGGGGGGGCCACAGATACGCAGTATTTT. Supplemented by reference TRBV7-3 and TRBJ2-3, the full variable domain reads GAGVSQTPSNKVTEKGKYVELRCDPISGHTALYWYRQSLGQGPEFLIYFQGTGAADDSGLPNDRFFAVRPEGSVSTLKIQRTERGDSAVYLCASSPRGGGATDTQYFGPGTRLTVL.

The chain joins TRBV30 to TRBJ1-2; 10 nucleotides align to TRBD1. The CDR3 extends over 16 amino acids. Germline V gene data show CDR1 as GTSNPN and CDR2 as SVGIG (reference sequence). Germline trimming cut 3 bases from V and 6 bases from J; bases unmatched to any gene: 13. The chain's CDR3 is CAWSRQGAVVGDGYTF. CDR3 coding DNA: TGTGCCTGGAGCCGACAGGGGGCGGTCGTTGGGGATGGCTACACCTTC.

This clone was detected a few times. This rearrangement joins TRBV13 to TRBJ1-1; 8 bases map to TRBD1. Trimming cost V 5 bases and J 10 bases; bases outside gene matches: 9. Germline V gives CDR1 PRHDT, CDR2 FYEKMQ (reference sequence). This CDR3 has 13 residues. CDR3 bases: TGTGCCAGCAGCGCGATACAGGGGGTCGGAGCTTTCTTT. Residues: CASSAIQGVGAFF.

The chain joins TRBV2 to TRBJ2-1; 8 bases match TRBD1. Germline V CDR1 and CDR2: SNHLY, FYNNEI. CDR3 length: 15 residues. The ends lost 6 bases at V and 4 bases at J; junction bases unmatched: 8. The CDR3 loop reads CASREQGVSYNEQFF. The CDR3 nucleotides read TGTGCCAGCAGGGAACAGGGGGTATCGTACAATGAGCAGTTCTTC.

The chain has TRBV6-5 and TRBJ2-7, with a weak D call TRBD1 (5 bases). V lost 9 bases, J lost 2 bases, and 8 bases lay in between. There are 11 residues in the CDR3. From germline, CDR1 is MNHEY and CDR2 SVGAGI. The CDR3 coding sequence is TGTGCCAGAGACAGCGCCTACGAGCAGTACTTC. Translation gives CARDSAYEQYF.

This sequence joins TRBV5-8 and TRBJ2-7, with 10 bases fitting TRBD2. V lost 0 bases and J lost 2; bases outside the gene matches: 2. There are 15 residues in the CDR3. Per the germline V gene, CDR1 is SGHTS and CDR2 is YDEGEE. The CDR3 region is CASSLVGLAAYEQYF. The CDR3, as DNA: TGTGCCAGCAGCTTGGTCGGACTAGCGGCCTACGAGCAGTACTTC.

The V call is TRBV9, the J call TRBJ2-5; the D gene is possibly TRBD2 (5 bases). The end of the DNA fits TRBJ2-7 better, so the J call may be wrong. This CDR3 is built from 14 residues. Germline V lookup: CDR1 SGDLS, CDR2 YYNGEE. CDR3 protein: CASSVGSDPYEQYF. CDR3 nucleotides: TGTGCCAGCAGCGTCGGTAGCGACCCCTACGAGCAGTACTTC.

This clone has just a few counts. The CDR3 reads CASSQEGWYEQYF. In DNA form, the CDR3 reads TGTGCCAGCAGCCAAGAGGGGTGGTACGAGCAGTACTTC. The chain is built from TRBV4-2 and TRBJ2-7, with D unresolved. V was cut by 0 bases and J by 4 bases, with 7 bases left in between. The length of the CDR3 is 13 residues. The germline V gene encodes CDR1 LGHNA and CDR2 YNFKEQ.

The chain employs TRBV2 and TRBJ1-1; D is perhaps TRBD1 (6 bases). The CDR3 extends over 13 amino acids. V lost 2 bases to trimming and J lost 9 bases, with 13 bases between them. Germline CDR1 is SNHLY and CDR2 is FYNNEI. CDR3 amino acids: CASSELGGIKAFF. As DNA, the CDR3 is TGTGCCAGCAGTGAACTAGGGGGAATTAAAGCTTTCTTT.

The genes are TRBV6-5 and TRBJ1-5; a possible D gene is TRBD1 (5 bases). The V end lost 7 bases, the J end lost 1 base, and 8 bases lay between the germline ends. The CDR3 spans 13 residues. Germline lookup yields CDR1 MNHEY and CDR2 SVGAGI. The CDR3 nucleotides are TGTGCCAGCACAGGGATGAGCAATCAGCCCCAGCATTTT. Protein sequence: CASTGMSNQPQHF.

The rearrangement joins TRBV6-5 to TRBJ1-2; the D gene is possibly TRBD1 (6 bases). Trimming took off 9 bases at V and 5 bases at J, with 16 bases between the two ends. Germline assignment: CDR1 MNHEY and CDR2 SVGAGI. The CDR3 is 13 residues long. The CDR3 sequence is CASLDSPEYGYTF. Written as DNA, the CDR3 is TGTGCCAGTCTGGACAGCCCGGAGTATGGCTACACCTTC.

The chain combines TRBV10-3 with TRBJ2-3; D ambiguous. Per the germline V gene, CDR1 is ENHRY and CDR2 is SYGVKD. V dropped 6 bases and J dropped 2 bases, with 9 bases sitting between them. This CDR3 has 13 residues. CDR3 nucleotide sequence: TGTGCCATCAGATACCAGGCCACAGATACGCAGTATTTT. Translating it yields CAIRYQATDTQYF.

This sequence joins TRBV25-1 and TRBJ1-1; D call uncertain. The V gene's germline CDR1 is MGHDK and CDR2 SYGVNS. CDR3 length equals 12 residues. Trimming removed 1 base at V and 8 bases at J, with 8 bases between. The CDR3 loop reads CASSESTTEAFF. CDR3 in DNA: TGTGCCAGCAGTGAATCGACAACGGAAGCTTTCTTT.

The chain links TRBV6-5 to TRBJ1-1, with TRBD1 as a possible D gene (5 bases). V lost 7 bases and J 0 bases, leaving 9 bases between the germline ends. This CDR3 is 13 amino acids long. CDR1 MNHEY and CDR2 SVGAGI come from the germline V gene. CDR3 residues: CASTGEMNTEAFF. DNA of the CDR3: TGTGCCAGCACGGGGGAGATGAACACTGAAGCTTTCTTT.

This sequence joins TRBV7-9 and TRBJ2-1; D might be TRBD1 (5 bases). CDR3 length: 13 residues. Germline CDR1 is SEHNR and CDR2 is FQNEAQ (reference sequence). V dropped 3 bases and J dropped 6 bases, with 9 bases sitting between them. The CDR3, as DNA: TGTGCCAGCAGCTTGGGGCAGGGCAATGAGCAGTTCTTC. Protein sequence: CASSLGQGNEQFF. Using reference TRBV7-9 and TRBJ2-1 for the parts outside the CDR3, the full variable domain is DTGVSQNPRHKITKRGQNVTFRCDPISEHNRLYWYRQTLGQGPEFLTYFQNEAQLEKSRLLSDRFSAERPKGSFSTLEIQRTEQGDSAMYLCASSLGQGNEQFFGPGTRLTVL.

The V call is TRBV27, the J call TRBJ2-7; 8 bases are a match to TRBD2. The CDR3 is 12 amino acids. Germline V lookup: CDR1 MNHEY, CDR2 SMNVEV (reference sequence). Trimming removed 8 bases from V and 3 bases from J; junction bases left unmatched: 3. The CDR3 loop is CASRGGGYEQYF. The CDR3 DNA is TGTGCCAGCCGGGGGGGCGGCTACGAGCAGTACTTC.

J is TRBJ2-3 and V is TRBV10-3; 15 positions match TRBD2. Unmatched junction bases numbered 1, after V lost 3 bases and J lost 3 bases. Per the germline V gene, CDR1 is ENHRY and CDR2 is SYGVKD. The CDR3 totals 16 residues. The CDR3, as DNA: TGTGCCATCAGTGATGGGACTAGCGGGAGGACAGATACGCAGTATTTT. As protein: CAISDGTSGRTDTQYF.

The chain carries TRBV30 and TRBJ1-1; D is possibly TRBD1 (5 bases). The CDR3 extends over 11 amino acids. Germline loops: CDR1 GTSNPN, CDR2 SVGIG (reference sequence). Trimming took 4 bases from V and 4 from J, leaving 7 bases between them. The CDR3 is CAWTRVTEAFF. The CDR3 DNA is TGTGCCTGGACCAGGGTCACTGAAGCTTTCTTT.

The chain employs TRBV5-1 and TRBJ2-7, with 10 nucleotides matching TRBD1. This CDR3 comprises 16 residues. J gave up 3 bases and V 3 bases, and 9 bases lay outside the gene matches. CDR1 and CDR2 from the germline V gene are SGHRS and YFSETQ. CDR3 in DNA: TGCGCCAGCAGCTCCGGGACAGGGGTCCTTGACTACGAGCAGTACTTC. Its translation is CASSSGTGVLDYEQYF.

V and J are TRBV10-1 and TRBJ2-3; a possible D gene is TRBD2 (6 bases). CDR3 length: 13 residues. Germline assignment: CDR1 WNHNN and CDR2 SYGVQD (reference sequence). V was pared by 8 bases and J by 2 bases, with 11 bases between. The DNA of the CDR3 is TGCGCCAGCGGGGGACTTAACACAGATACGCAGTATTTT. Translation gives CASGGLNTDTQYF.

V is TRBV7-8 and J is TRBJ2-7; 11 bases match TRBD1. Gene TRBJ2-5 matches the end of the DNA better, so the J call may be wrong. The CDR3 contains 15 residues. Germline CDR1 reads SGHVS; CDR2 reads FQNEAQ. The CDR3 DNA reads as TGTGCCAGCAGCTTAGACGGGACAGGGGGAGAGACCCAGTACTTC. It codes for CASSLDGTGGETQYF.